A selection of T cell receptor beta chains follows, all from one sample in a study of cytomegalovirus exposure and HLA in healthy donors. Sequencing used immunoSEQ multiplex PCR; TCRdb keeps in-frame clones, though not all of them. Among over 100,000 clones, about two thirds were seen once, and the ten largest hold approximately 5.4%. The sample was PBMCs. Receptors were obtained from a woman in her 70s in good health and CMV-seropositive. The conserved cysteine and the conserved F or W are not part of the CDR3 here. D genes are given only for firm matches.

V,D,J,CDR3
TRBV7-9,NA,TRBJ2-1,ASSFQGQSGDEQF
TRBV30,NA,TRBJ1-2,AWRRQSFAGYT
TRBV7-7,NA,TRBJ2-5,ASSLGAITPQETQY
TRBV5-1,NA,TRBJ1-6,ASTQGNNSPLH
TRBV5-1,NA,TRBJ1-1,ASSLVRGGGMNTEAF
TRBV2,NA,TRBJ1-1,ASRGRGTEAF
TRBV2,NA,TRBJ1-3,ARRRGSGNTIY
TRBV5-3,NA,TRBJ1-1,ARSFGGIMNTEAF
TRBV7-2,NA,TRBJ2-7,ASTASRGSELGEQY
TRBV30,NA,TRBJ2-7,AWTRPGINSYEQY